This T cell receptor beta chain was sequenced during a study of cytomegalovirus exposure and HLA in healthy donors. Germline CDR1 SGDLS, CDR2 YYNGEE. Trimming at V came to 4 bases and at J to 6 bases, leaving 5 bases not matched to a gene. There are 13 residues in the CDR3. Profiling relied on immunoSEQ multiplex PCR, and the TCRdb table lists in-frame clones only, not all of them. This repertoire shows 150,000 to 200,000 clones, around 81% found once; its top ten account for 2.5% to 3.5%. This clone was counted a few times. The sample was PBMCs. This TCR was sampled from a young woman in good health and CMV-seropositive. The chain carries TRBV9 and TRBJ2-3; TRBD2 aligns across 7 bases. CDR3 sequence: CASSPQTSDTQYF. The CDR3 bases are TGTGCCAGCAGCCCCCAGACTAGCGATACGCAGTATTTT. The whole variable domain, filled in from reference TRBV9 and TRBJ2-3, reads DSGVTQTPKHLITATGQRVTLRCSPRSGDLSVYWYQQSLDQGLQFLIQYYNGEERAKGNILERFSAQQFPDLHSELNLSSLELGDSALYFCASSPQTSDTQYFGPGTRLTVL.